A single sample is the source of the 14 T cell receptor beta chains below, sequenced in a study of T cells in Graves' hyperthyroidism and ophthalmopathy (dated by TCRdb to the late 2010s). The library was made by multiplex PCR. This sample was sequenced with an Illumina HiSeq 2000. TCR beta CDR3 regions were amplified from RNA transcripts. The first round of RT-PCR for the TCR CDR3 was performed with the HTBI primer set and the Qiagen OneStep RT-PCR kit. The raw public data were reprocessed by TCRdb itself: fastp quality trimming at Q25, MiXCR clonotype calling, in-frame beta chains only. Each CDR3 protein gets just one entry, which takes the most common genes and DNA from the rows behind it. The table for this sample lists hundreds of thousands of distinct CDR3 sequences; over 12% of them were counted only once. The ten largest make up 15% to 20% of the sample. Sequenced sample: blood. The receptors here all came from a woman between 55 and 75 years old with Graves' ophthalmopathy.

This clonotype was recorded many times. The CDR3 reads CASSSSGRASYEQYF. CDR3 bases: TGTGCCAGCAGTTCAAGCGGGAGGGCCTCCTACGAGCAGTACTTC. This chain links TRBV6-1 with TRBJ2-7, with 10 bases aligning to TRBD2. This CDR3 is built from 15 residues. V lost 5 bases to trimming and J lost 0 bases; unmatched junction nucleotides: 4. Germline V CDR1 and CDR2: MNHNS, SASEGT.

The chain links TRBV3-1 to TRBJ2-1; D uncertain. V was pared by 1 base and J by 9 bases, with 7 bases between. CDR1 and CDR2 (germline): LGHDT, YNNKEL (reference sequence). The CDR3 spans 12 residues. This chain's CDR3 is CASSQVKAEQFF. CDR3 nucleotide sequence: TGTGCCAGCAGCCAAGTAAAAGCTGAGCAGTTCTTC.

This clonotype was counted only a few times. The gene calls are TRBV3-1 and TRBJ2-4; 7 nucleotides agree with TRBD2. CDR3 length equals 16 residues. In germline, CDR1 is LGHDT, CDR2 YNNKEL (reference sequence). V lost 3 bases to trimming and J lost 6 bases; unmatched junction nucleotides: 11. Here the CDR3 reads CASSHTPVGTTNIQYF. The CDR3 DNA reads TGTGCCAGCAGCCACACCCCTGTGGGGACTACAAACATTCAGTACTTC.

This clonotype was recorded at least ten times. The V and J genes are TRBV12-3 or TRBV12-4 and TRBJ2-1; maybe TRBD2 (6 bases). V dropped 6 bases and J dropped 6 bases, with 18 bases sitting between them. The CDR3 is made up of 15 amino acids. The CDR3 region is CASSSIGGAGNEQFF. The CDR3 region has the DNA TGTGCCAGCAGCTCTATTGGGGGAGCGGGCAATGAGCAGTTCTTC.

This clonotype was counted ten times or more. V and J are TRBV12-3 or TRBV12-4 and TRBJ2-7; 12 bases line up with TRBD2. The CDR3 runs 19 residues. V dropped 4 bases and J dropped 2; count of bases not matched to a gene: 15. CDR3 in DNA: TGTGCCAGCAGTTATACCAACCCGGGACTAGCGGGCCGAACCTACGAGCAGTACTTC. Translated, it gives CASSYTNPGLAGRTYEQYF.

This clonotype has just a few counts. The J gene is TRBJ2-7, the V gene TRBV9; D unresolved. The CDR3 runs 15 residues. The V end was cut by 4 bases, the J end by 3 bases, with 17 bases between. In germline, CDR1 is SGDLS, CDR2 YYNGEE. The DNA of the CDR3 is TGTGCCAGCAGCAGAAGTAGCCGGGCAGACTACGAGCAGTACTTC. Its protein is CASSRSSRADYEQYF.

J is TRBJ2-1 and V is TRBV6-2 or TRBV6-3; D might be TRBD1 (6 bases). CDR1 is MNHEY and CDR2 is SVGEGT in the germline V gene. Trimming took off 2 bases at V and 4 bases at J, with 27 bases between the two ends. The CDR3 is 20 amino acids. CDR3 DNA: TGTGCCAGCAGTTACCCTGGACAGATGGACCGCTACCGCCTATACAATGAGCAGTTCTTC. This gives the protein CASSYPGQMDRYRLYNEQFF.

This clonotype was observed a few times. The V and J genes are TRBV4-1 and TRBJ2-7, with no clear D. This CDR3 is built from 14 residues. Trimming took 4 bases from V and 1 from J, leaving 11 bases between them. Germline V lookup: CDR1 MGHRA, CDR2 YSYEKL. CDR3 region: CASSPVTESYEQYF. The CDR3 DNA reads TGCGCCAGCAGCCCTGTGACGGAATCCTACGAGCAGTACTTC.

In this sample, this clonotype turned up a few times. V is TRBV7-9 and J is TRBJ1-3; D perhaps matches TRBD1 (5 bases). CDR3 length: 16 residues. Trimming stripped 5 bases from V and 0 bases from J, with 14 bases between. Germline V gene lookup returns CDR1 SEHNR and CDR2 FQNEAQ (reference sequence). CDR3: CASSTSTAFSGNTIYF. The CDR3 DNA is TGTGCCAGCAGCACTTCGACAGCCTTCTCTGGAAACACCATATATTTT.

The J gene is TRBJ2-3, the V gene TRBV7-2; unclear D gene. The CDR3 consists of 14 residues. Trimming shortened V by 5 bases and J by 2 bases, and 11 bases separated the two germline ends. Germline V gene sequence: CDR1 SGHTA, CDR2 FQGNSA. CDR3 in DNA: TGTGCCAGCAGCCAGATTTTTGCCACAGATACGCAGTATTTT. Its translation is CASSQIFATDTQYF.

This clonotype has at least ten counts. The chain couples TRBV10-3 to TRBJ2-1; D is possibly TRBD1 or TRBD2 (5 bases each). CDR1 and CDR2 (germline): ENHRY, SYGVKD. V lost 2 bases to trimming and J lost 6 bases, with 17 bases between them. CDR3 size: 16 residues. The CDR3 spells CAISEAPTTGANEQFF. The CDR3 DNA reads TGTGCCATCAGTGAGGCCCCCACTACCGGGGCCAATGAGCAGTTCTTC.

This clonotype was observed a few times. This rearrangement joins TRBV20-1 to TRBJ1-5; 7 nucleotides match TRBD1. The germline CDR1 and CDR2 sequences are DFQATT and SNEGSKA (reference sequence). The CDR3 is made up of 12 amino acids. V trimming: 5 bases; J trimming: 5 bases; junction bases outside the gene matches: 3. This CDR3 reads CSAQTGYQPQHF. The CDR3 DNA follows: TGCAGTGCTCAGACAGGGTATCAGCCCCAGCATTTT.

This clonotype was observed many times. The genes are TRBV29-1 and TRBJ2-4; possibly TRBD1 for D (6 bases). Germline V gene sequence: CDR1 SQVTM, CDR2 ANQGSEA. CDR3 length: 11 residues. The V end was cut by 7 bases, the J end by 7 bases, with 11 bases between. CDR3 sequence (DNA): TGCAGCGCCTCACAGGGTAACATTCAGTACTTC. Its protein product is CSASQGNIQYF.

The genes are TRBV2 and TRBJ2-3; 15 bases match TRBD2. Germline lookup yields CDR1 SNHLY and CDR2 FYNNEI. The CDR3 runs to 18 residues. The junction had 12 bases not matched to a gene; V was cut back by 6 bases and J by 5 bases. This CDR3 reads CASSQGKGLAGGRDTQYF. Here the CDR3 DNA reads TGTGCCAGCAGCCAAGGAAAAGGACTAGCGGGAGGGAGAGATACGCAGTATTTT. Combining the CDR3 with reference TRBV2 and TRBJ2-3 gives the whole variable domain EPEVTQTPSHQVTQMGQEVILRCVPISNHLYFYWYRQILGQKVEFLVSFYNNEISEKSEIFDDQFSVERPDGSNFTLKIRSTKLEDSAMYFCASSQGKGLAGGRDTQYFGPGTRLTVL.